This T cell receptor (beta chain) was sequenced during a study of CD8 T cells in Susac syndrome. V shed 5 bases and J 8 bases; nucleotides not matched to a gene: 4. The length of the CDR3 is 13 residues. Germline lookup yields CDR1 SGDLS and CDR2 YYNGEE. cDNA came from around 0.54 to 1 ug RNA primed by random hexamers. Each CDR3 protein gets one entry after TCRdb re-called the immunoSEQ multiplex PCR reads with MiXCR. This table has around 190,000 distinct CDR3 sequences, approximately 94% appearing once. V gene TRBV9 combines with J gene TRBJ2-1; 10 bases are shared with TRBD2. Source material: CD4+ T cells from PBMCs. The receptor's source is a human donor in good health. This chain's CDR3 is CASSLAGVYEQFF. CDR3 in DNA: TGTGCCAGCAGTCTAGCGGGAGTGTATGAGCAGTTCTTC.